This is a list of T cell receptor beta chains from one sample in a study of PD-1 blockade in classical Hodgkin lymphoma. Here immunoSEQ multiplex PCR was the method, and the copy in TCRdb shows in-frame clones only, minus some. The sample lists 130,000 to 150,000 clones; around 73% were seen once. Material: peripheral blood mononuclear cells (PBMCs), obtained before the second cycle of nivolumab. The receptor source for this set is a human donor with classical Hodgkin lymphoma. CDR3s include the opening cysteine and the closing phenylalanine or tryptophan. Fields, in order: clone size, D gene, J gene, V gene, CDR3 DNA, CDR3 protein. D genes are given only for firm matches. Some rows mark clone size as missing; the rest say once, few, many or name a class of expanded clone.

size: .
D: TRBD1
J: TRBJ1-1
V: TRBV5-1
DNA: TGTGCCAGCAGCGGGCAGGGGGCCGTCACTGAAGCTTTCTTT
CDR3: CASSGQGAVTEAFF

size: few
D: TRBD1
J: TRBJ1-2
V: TRBV6-6
DNA: TGTGCCAGCAGTTACGCCACAGGGGGCTATGGCTACACCTTC
CDR3: CASSYATGGYGYTF

size: .
D: .
J: TRBJ2-7
V: TRBV2
DNA: TGTGCCAGCAGTGAATTAGCTGCACGCGAGCAGTACTTC
CDR3: CASSELAAREQYF

size: .
D: TRBD1
J: TRBJ1-1
V: TRBV7-6
DNA: TGTGCCAGCAGCGCCCGACAGGGGGGATTCAACACTGAAGCTTTCTTT
CDR3: CASSARQGGFNTEAFF

size: once
D: TRBD2
J: TRBJ2-3
V: TRBV4-2
DNA: TGTGCCAGCAGCCAGGGGCTACTAGCGGAGGGCACAGATACGCAGTATTTT
CDR3: CASSQGLLAEGTDTQYF

size: .
D: .
J: TRBJ2-7
V: TRBV6-6
DNA: TGTGCCAGCATCGGGCGGAGATACTCCTACGAGCAGTACTTC
CDR3: CASIGRRYSYEQYF

size: .
D: .
J: TRBJ1-2
V: TRBV5-5
DNA: TGTGCCAGCAGCTTTCCCCTGCGGGGAGGCTACACCTTC
CDR3: CASSFPLRGGYTF

size: .
D: .
J: TRBJ1-5
V: TRBV5-8
DNA: TGTGCCAGCAGCCCCCCCCTGGGGGGAGCCCATCAGCCCCAGCATTTT
CDR3: CASSPPLGGAHQPQHF

size: .
D: .
J: TRBJ1-4
V: TRBV6-6
DNA: TGTGCCAGCAGCCTAGGGGGTGAAAAACTGTTTTTT
CDR3: CASSLGGEKLFF

size: .
D: .
J: TRBJ2-2
V: TRBV9
DNA: TGTGCCAGCAGCGTAGGCGCAGGGGACTTCAACGGGGAGCTGTTTTTT
CDR3: CASSVGAGDFNGELFF

size: .
D: TRBD2
J: TRBJ2-1
V: TRBV19
DNA: TGTGCCAGTAGTAGAGAATCGACTAGCGGGGGAAATGAGCAGTTCTTC
CDR3: CASSRESTSGGNEQFF

size: .
D: TRBD2
J: TRBJ2-7
V: TRBV18
DNA: TGTGCCAGCTCCCCGACTAGCGGGGGTGCCTACGAGCAGTACTTC
CDR3: CASSPTSGGAYEQYF

size: .
D: .
J: TRBJ2-7
V: TRBV7-9
DNA: TGTGCCAGCAGCTTAGGGGGCAGGCTGAGCTCCTACGAGCAGTACTTC
CDR3: CASSLGGRLSSYEQYF

size: .
D: .
J: TRBJ1-3
V: TRBV7-2
DNA: TGTGCCAGCAGCATAGGACAGCCCTCTGGAAACACCATATATTTT
CDR3: CASSIGQPSGNTIYF

size: .
D: .
J: TRBJ2-7
V: TRBV6-5
DNA: TGTGCCAGCACCCCGACGGGGCTAAACGAGCAGTACTTC
CDR3: CASTPTGLNEQYF

size: .
D: .
J: TRBJ1-2
V: TRBV5-1
DNA: TGCGCCAGCAAACGAACCAGCGAGCCCTATGGCTACACCTTC
CDR3: CASKRTSEPYGYTF

size: .
D: .
J: TRBJ2-7
V: TRBV19
DNA: TGTGCCAGTAGTTGGCGGGGATCCTACGAGCAGTACTTC
CDR3: CASSWRGSYEQYF

size: once
D: .
J: TRBJ1-1
V: TRBV7-3
DNA: TGTGCCAGCAGCCTTGGGTGGGACGGGAACACTGAAGCTTTCTTT
CDR3: CASSLGWDGNTEAFF

size: .
D: .
J: TRBJ2-6
V: TRBV7-9
DNA: TGTGCCAGCAGCTTTGGCACATCAGGTGGGGCCAACGTCCTGACTTTC
CDR3: CASSFGTSGGANVLTF

size: few
D: .
J: TRBJ1-1
V: TRBV29-1
DNA: TGCAGCGTGGACGCCCCGGGGGCTGAAGCTTTCTTT
CDR3: CSVDAPGAEAFF

size: once
D: .
J: TRBJ1-2
V: TRBV30
DNA: TGTGCCTGGAGTGTTGGGGTCCCGGGCAATTATGGCTACACCTTC
CDR3: CAWSVGVPGNYGYTF

size: once
D: .
J: TRBJ1-5
V: TRBV6-5
DNA: TGTGCCAGCAGGTCCCTTATGAGCAATCAGCCCCAGCATTTT
CDR3: CASRSLMSNQPQHF

size: few
D: .
J: TRBJ2-3
V: TRBV19
DNA: TGTGCCAGTAGTATAGAATCTAGCGTAGCAGATACGCAGTATTTT
CDR3: CASSIESSVADTQYF

size: .
D: .
J: TRBJ2-7
V: TRBV11-3
DNA: TGTGCCAGCAGCTTAGGGACACCCTACGAGCAGTACTTC
CDR3: CASSLGTPYEQYF

size: .
D: .
J: TRBJ2-7
V: TRBV6-1
DNA: TGTGCCAGCAGTGGACCGGGAAAGGTTTACGAGCAGTACTTC
CDR3: CASSGPGKVYEQYF

size: .
D: .
J: TRBJ1-2
V: TRBV11-1
DNA: TGTGCCAGCACCATATTGACAGCTAACTATGGCTACACCTTC
CDR3: CASTILTANYGYTF

size: .
D: .
J: TRBJ2-7
V: TRBV18
DNA: TGTGCCAGCTCTACGGTACCGGATCGGAGGGACGAGCAGTACTTC
CDR3: CASSTVPDRRDEQYF

size: few
D: .
J: TRBJ1-2
V: TRBV27
DNA: TGTGCCAGGGGGGGCTGGCAGGGAGGCGACTATGGCTACACCTTC
CDR3: CARGGWQGGDYGYTF

size: .
D: TRBD2
J: TRBJ2-3
V: TRBV18
DNA: TGTGCCAGCCGCCTAGCGGGGGGGAGGCATACGCAGTATTTT
CDR3: CASRLAGGRHTQYF

size: .
D: .
J: TRBJ2-1
V: TRBV5-6
DNA: TGTGCCAGCAGCTTGAACCGACAGGCCCCCTACAATGAGCAGTTCTTC
CDR3: CASSLNRQAPYNEQFF

size: .
D: .
J: TRBJ2-2
V: TRBV29-1
DNA: TGCAGCGTTGGTGGGACAACCGCGAACACCGGGGAGCTGTTTTTT
CDR3: CSVGGTTANTGELFF

size: .
D: .
J: TRBJ2-5
V: TRBV6-5
DNA: TGTGCCAGCAGTTACGGGGGGGCTCGGAAGACCCAGTACTTC
CDR3: CASSYGGARKTQYF

size: .
D: .
J: TRBJ2-1
V: TRBV11-2
DNA: TGTGCCAGCAGCTTTAGTCAAGGGGGTGGCAATGAGCAGTTCTTC
CDR3: CASSFSQGGGNEQFF

size: .
D: .
J: TRBJ2-5
V: TRBV18
DNA: TGTGCCAGCTCACCAACCGGGATAAAAGAGACCCAGTACTTC
CDR3: CASSPTGIKETQYF

size: .
D: .
J: TRBJ2-2
V: TRBV19
DNA: TGTGCCAGTTCCGAGACAGGTGACACCGGGGAGCTGTTTTTT
CDR3: CASSETGDTGELFF

size: .
D: .
J: TRBJ1-2
V: TRBV19
DNA: TGTGCCAGTAGTATAAACCGGGAGGCGAGCTATGGCTACACCTTC
CDR3: CASSINREASYGYTF